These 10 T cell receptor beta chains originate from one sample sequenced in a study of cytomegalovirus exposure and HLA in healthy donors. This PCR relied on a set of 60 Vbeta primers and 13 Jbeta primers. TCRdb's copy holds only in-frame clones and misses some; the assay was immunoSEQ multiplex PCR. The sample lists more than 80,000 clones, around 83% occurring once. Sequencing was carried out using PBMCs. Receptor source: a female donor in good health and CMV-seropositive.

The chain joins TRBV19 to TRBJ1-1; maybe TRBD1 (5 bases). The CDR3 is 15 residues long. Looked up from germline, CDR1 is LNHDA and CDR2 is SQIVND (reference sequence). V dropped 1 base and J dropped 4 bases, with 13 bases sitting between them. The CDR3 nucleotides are TGTGCCAGTAGTATAGGGGGGGGATGGGGCACTGAAGCTTTCTTT. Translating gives CASSIGGGWGTEAFF.

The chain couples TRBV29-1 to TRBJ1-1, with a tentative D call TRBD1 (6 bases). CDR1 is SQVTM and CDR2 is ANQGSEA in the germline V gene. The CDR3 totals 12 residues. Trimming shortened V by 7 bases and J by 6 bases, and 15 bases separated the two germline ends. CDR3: CSAGTKSAEAFF. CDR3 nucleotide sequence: TGCAGCGCTGGGACAAAGTCTGCTGAAGCTTTCTTT. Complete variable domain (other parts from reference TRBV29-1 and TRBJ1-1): SAVISQKPSRDICQRGTSLTIQCQVDSQVTMMFWYRQQPGQSLTLIATANQGSEATYESGFVIDKFPISRPNLTFSTLTVSNMSPEDSSIYLCSAGTKSAEAFFGQGTRLTVV.

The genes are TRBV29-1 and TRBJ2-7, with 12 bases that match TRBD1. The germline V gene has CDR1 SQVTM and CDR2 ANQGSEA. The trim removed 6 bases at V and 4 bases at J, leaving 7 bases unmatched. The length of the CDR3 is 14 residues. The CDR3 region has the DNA TGCAGCGTAAAGGGGACAGGGGGCCTTTACGAGCAGTACTTC. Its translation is CSVKGTGGLYEQYF.

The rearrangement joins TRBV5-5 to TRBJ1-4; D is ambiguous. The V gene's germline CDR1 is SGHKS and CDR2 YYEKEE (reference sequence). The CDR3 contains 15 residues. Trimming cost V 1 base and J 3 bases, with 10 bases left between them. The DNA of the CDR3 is TGTGCCAGCAGCTTGCTGTCAGGTTCTAATGAAAAACTGTTTTTT. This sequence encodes CASSLLSGSNEKLFF. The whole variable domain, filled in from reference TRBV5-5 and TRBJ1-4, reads DAGVTQSPTHLIKTRGQQVTLRCSPISGHKSVSWYQQVLGQGPQFIFQYYEKEERGRGNFPDRFSARQFPNYSSELNVNALLLGDSALYLCASSLLSGSNEKLFFGSGTQLSVL.

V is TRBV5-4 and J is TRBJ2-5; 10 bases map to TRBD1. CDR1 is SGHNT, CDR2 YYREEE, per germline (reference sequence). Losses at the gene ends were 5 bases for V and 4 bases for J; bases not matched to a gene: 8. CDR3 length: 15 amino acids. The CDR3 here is CASSSGTGEGETQYF. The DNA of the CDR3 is TGTGCCAGCAGTTCCGGGACAGGGGAAGGAGAGACCCAGTACTTC. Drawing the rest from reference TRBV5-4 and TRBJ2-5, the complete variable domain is ETGVTQSPTHLIKTRGQQVTLRCSSQSGHNTVSWYQQALGQGPQFIFQYYREEENGRGNFPPRFSGLQFPNYSSELNVNALELDDSALYLCASSSGTGEGETQYFGPGTRLLVL.

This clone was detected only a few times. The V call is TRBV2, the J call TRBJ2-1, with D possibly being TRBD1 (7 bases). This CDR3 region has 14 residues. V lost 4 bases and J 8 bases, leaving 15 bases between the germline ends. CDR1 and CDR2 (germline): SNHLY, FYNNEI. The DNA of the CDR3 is TGTGCCAGCAGTGGGAGGGGGCGCCTCTATGAGCAGTTCTTC. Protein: CASSGRGRLYEQFF.

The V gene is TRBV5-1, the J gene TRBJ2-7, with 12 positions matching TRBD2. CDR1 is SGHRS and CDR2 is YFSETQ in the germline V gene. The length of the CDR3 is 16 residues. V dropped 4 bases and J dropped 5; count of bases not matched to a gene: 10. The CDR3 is CASSPLLAGGFNEQYF. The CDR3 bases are TGCGCCAGCAGCCCGTTACTAGCGGGAGGTTTCAACGAGCAGTACTTC.

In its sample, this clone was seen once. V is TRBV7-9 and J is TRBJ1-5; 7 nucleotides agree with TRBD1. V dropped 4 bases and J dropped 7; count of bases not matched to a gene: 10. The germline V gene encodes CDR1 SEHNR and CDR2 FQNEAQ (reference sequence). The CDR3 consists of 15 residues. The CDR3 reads CASSSGQEERQPQHF. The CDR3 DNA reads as TGTGCCAGCAGCTCAGGACAGGAGGAGCGGCAGCCCCAGCATTTT.

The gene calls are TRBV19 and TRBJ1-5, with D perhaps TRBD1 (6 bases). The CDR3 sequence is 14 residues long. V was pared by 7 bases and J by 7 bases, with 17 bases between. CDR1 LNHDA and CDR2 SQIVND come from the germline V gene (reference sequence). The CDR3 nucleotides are TGTGCCAGTAAGTTTAGGGGGTATGGCCAGCCCCAGCATTTT. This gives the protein CASKFRGYGQPQHF.

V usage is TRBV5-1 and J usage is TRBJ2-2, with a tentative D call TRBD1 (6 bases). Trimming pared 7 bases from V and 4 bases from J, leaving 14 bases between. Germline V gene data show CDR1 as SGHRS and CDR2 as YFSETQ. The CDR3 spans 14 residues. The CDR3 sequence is CASGPTGTTGELFF. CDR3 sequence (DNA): TGCGCCAGCGGACCCACAGGGACCACCGGGGAGCTGTTTTTT.